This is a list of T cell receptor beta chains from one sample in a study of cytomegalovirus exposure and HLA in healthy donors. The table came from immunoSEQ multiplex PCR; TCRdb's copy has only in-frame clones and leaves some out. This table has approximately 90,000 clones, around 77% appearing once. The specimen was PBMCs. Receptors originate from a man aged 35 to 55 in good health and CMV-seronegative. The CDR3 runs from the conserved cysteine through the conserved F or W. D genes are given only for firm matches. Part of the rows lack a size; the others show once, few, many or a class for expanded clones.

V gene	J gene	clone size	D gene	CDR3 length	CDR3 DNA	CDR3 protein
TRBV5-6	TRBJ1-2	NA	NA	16	TGTGCCAGCAGACAAAAAGTCCCGGACACCCTCTATGGCTACACCTTC	CASRQKVPDTLYGYTF
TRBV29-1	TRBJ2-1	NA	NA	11	TGCAGCGACCGACTAGTAGGTGAGCAGTTCTTC	CSDRLVGEQFF
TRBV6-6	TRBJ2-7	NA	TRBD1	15	TGTGCCAGCAGTTACTCCGGACAGGGTCCCTACGAGCAGTACTTC	CASSYSGQGPYEQYF
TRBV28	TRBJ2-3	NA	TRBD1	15	TGTGCCAGCAGTTTATTACAGGGGCACACAGATACGCAGTATTTT	CASSLLQGHTDTQYF
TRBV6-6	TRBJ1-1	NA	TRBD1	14	TGTGCCAGCAGCACCGCGGGACAGGGCACTGAAGCTTTCTTT	CASSTAGQGTEAFF
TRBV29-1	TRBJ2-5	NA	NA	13	TGCAGCGTTGGGGGCATGGATCAAGAGACCCAGTACTTC	CSVGGMDQETQYF
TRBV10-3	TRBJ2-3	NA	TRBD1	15	TGTGCCATCAGTGAGTCGGGACAGGGGACAGATACGCAGTATTTT	CAISESGQGTDTQYF
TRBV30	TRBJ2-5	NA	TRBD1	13	TGTGCCCGCTCGGGACAGTACCAAGAGACCCAGTACTTC	CARSGQYQETQYF
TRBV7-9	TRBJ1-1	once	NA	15	TGTGCCAGCAGCTTAGTTACAGGGATGAACACTGAAGCTTTCTTT	CASSLVTGMNTEAFF
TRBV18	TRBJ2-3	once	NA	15	TGTGCCAGCTCTCTTAGGGGGACCACACAGCATACGCAGTATTTT	CASSLRGTTQHTQYF
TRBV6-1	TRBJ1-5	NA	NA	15	TGTGCCAGCAGTGACTCGGGACAAGGGGGACATTCCCAGCATTTT	CASSDSGQGGHSQHF
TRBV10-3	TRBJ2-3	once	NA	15	TGTGCCATCAGTGTGCAGGGGGGCCTATCAGATACGCAGTATTTT	CAISVQGGLSDTQYF
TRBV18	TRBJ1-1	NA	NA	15	TGTGCCAGCTCACCAAGACAGTCCCAGAACACTGAAGCTTTCTTT	CASSPRQSQNTEAFF
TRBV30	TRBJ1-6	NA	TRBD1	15	TGTGCCTGGACCTCCGGACAGGGAGGTAATTCACCCCTCCACTTT	CAWTSGQGGNSPLHF
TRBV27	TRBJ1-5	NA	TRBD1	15	TGTGCCAGCAGGTCCGAGGGGGCCCCTAATCAGCCCCAGCATTTT	CASRSEGAPNQPQHF
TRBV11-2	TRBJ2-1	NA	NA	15	TGTGCCAGCAGCGCCCTAAGGGGCCCCTACAATGAGCAGTTCTTC	CASSALRGPYNEQFF
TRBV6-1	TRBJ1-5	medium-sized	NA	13	TGTGCCAGCAGTGAGACTGGTAATCAGCCCCAGCATTTT	CASSETGNQPQHF
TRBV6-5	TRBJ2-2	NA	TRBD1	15	TGTGCCAGCAGCCGACAGGGGGTGAACACCGGGGAGCTGTTTTTT	CASSRQGVNTGELFF
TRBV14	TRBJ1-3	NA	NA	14	TGTGCCAGCAGCAAACAGGGCTTTGGAAACACCATATATTTT	CASSKQGFGNTIYF
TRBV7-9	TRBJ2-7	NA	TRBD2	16	TGTGCCAGCAGCTCGACCGGGACTAGCGGGGGGACTGAGCAGTACTTC	CASSSTGTSGGTEQYF
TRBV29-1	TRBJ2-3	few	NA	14	TGCAGCGTTGAAAGCCAGCGCGGCACAGATACGCAGTATTTT	CSVESQRGTDTQYF
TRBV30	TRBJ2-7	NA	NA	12	TGTGCCTGGAGTGAAGCCTGGTACGAGCAGTACTTC	CAWSEAWYEQYF
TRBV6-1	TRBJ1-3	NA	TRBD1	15	TGTGCCAGCAGTGCAGTAGACAGGGCTGGAAACACCATATATTTT	CASSAVDRAGNTIYF
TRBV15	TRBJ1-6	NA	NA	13	TGTGCCACCAGCAGAGACCCAGAATCACCCCTCCACTTT	CATSRDPESPLHF
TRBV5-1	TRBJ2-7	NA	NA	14	TGCGCCAGCAGCTTGGGAGGGCTTGATTACGAGCAGTACTTC	CASSLGGLDYEQYF
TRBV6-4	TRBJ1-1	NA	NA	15	TGTGCCAGCAGACTACAGGGATTCATGAACACTGAAGCTTTCTTT	CASRLQGFMNTEAFF
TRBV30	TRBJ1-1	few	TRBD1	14	TGTGCCTGGAGTGTTTCAGGGGGCGGCACTGAAGCTTTCTTT	CAWSVSGGGTEAFF
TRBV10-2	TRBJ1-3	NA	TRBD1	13	TGCGCCAGCGGGACAGGGCCCAGCAGTACCATATATTTT	CASGTGPSSTIYF
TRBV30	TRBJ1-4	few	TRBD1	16	TGTGCCTGGAGTTCCGGGACAGGGGGCGGTAAAGAAAAACTGTTTTTT	CAWSSGTGGGKEKLFF
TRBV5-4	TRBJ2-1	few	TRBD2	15	TGTGCCAGCAGCTTGGGTGGGGGGGCCTACAATGAGCAGTTCTTC	CASSLGGGAYNEQFF
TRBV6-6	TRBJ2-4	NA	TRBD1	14	TGTGCCAGCAGTGGACAGGCAGGGGAAAACATTCAGTACTTC	CASSGQAGENIQYF
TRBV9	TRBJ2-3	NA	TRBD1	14	TGTGCCAGCAGCGCGGACAGGACCACAGATACGCAGTATTTT	CASSADRTTDTQYF
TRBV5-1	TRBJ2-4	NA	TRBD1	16	TGCGCCAGCAGCAGAGGGGACAGGGGGCAAGAATACATTCAGTACTTC	CASSRGDRGQEYIQYF
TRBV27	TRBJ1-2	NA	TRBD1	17	TGTGCCAGCATTGCGACAGGGGCCCTTTTAGGCCTATATGGCTACACCTTC	CASIATGALLGLYGYTF
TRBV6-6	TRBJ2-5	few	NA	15	TGTGCCAGCACACCAGGTCGGGGGGCTCCCCAGACCCAGTACTTC	CASTPGRGAPQTQYF
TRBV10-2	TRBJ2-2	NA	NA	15	TGCGCCAGCAGTGAATGGGCTGGGAACACCGGGGAGCTGTTTTTT	CASSEWAGNTGELFF
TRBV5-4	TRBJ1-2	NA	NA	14	TGTGCCAGCAGCTTCAGGGGCGGGAACTATGGCTACACCTTC	CASSFRGGNYGYTF
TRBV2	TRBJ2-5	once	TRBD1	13	TGTGCCAGCGGGGGACAGTTACAAGAGACCCAGTACTTC	CASGGQLQETQYF
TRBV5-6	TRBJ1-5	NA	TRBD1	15	TGTGCCAGCAGCATCCGGGACAGGGACAATCAGCCCCAGCATTTT	CASSIRDRDNQPQHF
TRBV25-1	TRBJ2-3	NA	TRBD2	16	TGTGCCAGCAGTGGTTACCAGCGGGACCGCCCGGATACGCAGTATTTT	CASSGYQRDRPDTQYF
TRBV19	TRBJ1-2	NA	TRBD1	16	TGTGCCAGTAGTCGAAACGACAGGGAGAAAAACTATGGCTACACCTTC	CASSRNDREKNYGYTF
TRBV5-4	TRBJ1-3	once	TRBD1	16	TGTGCCAGCAGATCGGAGGGGACAGGGACTGGAAACACCATATATTTT	CASRSEGTGTGNTIYF